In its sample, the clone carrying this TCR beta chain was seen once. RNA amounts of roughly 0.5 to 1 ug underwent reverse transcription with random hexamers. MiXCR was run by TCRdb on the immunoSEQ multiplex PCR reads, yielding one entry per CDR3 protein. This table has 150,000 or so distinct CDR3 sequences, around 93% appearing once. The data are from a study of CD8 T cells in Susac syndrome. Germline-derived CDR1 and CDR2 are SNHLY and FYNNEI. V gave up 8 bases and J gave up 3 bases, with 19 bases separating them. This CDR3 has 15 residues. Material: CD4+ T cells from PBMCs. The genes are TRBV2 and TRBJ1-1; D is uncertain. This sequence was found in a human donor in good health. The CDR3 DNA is TGTGCCAGCTCAAGACTGTCCGGTGGGGACACTGAAGCTTTCTTT. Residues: CASSRLSGGDTEAFF. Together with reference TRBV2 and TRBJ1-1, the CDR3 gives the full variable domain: EPEVTQTPSHQVTQMGQEVILRCVPISNHLYFYWYRQILGQKVEFLVSFYNNEISEKSEIFDDQFSVERPDGSNFTLKIRSTKLEDSAMYFCASSRLSGGDTEAFFGQGTRLTVV.